The 5 T cell receptor beta chains presented below share a single source sample, sequenced in a study of shared T cell receptors in the human thymus (dated by TCRdb to the early 2020s). Libraries were made using the immunoSEQ multiplex PCR assay. This is the immuneACCESS table as TCRdb keeps it, with only in-frame sequences that have V and J called. A part of the clones is gone; compared with another copy, unresolved V genes explain less than half, and the rest is unexplained. The sample includes almost 550,000 clones, with approximately 80% observed a single time. In total, the top ten clones hold about 0.013% of the sample. This sample was also put to use in a study of human thymus T cells.

The sample taken for sequencing was thymocytes. Receptors were obtained from a boy under two years old with a congenital heart defect. Donor details come from another sample of the same person, matched by shared clones.

J is TRBJ2-3 and V is TRBV4-3, with TRBD2 identical over 12 bases. This CDR3 is built from 17 residues. Germline CDR1 and CDR2: LGHNA and YSLEER. V was clipped by 3 bases and J by 7 bases; unmatched bases: 11. The CDR3 DNA reads as TGCGCCAGCAGCCAGCTGAGACTAGCGGGAGAGGTAAATACGCAGTATTTT. It translates to CASSQLRLAGEVNTQYF.

This clone was seen a handful of times. This rearrangement joins TRBV4-1 to TRBJ2-6, with 9 bases identical to TRBD1. The CDR3 consists of 19 residues. Germline lookup yields CDR1 MGHRA and CDR2 YSYEKL. V was pared by 0 bases and J by 0 bases, with 6 bases of the junction left unmatched. CDR3 residues: CASSQEGQGFSSGANVLTF. CDR3 nucleotide sequence: TGCGCCAGCAGCCAAGAGGGACAGGGATTTAGCTCTGGGGCCAACGTCCTGACTTTC.

The chain is built from TRBV19 and TRBJ2-3, with 14 nucleotides matching TRBD2. CDR3 length: 15 residues. Germline CDR1 reads LNHDA; CDR2 reads SQIVND (reference sequence). The ends lost 5 bases at V and 3 bases at J; junction bases unmatched: 1. CDR3 coding DNA: TGTGCCAGTAGTGGGACTAGCGGGAGAACAGATACGCAGTATTTT. Protein: CASSGTSGRTDTQYF.

The chain combines TRBV9 with TRBJ2-7; D might be TRBD2 (6 bases). Per germline, CDR1 SGDLS and CDR2 YYNGEE. V lost 0 bases and J lost 7, with 14 bases in between. The CDR3 sequence is 14 residues long. CDR3 region: CASSVAHWAGEQYF. The CDR3 DNA reads as TGTGCCAGCAGCGTAGCTCACTGGGCGGGAGAGCAGTACTTC.

This chain connects TRBV4-3 to TRBJ1-6; 9 nucleotides agree with TRBD1. Germline-derived CDR1 and CDR2 are LGHNA and YSLEER. Trimming removed 0 bases from V and 8 bases from J; junction bases left unmatched: 2. This CDR3 has 15 residues. In nucleotides, the CDR3 is TGCGCCAGCAGCCAAGATCGGACAGGGGATTCACCCCTCCACTTT. As protein: CASSQDRTGDSPLHF.